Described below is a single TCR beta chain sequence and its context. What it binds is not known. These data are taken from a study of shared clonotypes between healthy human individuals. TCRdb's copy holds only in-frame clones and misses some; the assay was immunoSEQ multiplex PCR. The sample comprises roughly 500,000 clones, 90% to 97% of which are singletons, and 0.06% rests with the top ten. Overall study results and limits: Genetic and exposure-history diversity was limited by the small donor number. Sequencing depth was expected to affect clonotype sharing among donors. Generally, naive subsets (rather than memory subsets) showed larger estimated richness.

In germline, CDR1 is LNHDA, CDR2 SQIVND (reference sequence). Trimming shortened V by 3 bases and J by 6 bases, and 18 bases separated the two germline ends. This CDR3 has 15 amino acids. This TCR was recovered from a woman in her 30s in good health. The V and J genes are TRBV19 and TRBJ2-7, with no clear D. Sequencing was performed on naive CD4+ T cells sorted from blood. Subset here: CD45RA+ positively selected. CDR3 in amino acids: CASSIQGPLSGEQYF. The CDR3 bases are TGTGCCAGTAGTATTCAAGGGCCTCTATCGGGCGAGCAGTACTTC.